One and the same sample provided the 7 T cell receptor beta chains below, sequenced in a study of blood T cell repertoires in COVID-19. Using immunoSEQ multiplex PCR, the repertoire was profiled, and TCRdb retains in-frame clones only, with some absent. The data show about 53,000 clones, approximately 82% seen once. Sequenced material: peripheral blood. These receptors all stem from a human donor in a cohort sampled during active COVID-19.

The V call is TRBV3-1 (or the pseudogene TRBV3-2), the J call TRBJ1-5; TRBD1 matches at 8 bases. The V gene's germline CDR1 is LGHDT and CDR2 YNNKEL (reference sequence). The CDR3 contains 16 residues. V lost 3 bases, J lost 3 bases, and 7 bases stayed unmatched. The CDR3 nucleotides read TGTGCCAGCAGCCATTCAGGGGGCGACTTCAATCAGCCCCAGCATTTT. Translation gives CASSHSGGDFNQPQHF.

This rearrangement joins TRBV19 to TRBJ2-5; maybe TRBD1 (5 bases). Trimming left V 5 bases short and J 5 bases short, with 15 bases between. Germline V lookup: CDR1 LNHDA, CDR2 SQIVND (reference sequence). This CDR3 has 14 residues. The CDR3 is CASSPPRGWETQYF. CDR3 DNA sequence: TGTGCCAGTAGTCCCCCAAGGGGTTGGGAGACCCAGTACTTC.

J is TRBJ2-6 and V is TRBV6-8; D perhaps matches TRBD1 (6 bases). Looked up from germline, CDR1 is MNHGY and CDR2 is SAAAGT. The CDR3 is 22 residues long. The V end was cut by 2 bases, the J end by 0 bases, with 26 bases between. Written as DNA, the CDR3 is TGTGCCAGCAGTTACCCAGTACAGACAGGACGACCTAAAATCTCTGGGGCCAACGTCCTGACTTTC. Translation gives CASSYPVQTGRPKISGANVLTF.

This clone showed up just a few times. The genes are TRBV4-3 and TRBJ2-7; 7 bases align to TRBD2. The V and J ends lost 1 base and 4 bases, in that order; junction bases with no gene match: 4. The length of the CDR3 is 14 residues. In germline, CDR1 is LGHNA, CDR2 YSLEER. Here the CDR3 reads CASSQGEGRYEQYF. CDR3 nucleotide sequence: TGCGCCAGCAGCCAAGGGGAGGGGAGGTACGAGCAGTACTTC.

The chain couples TRBV7-3 to TRBJ2-7, with D unresolved. Trimming took off 5 bases at V and 2 bases at J, with 13 bases between the two ends. This CDR3 is built from 14 residues. The germline CDR1 and CDR2 sequences are SGHTA and FQGTGA. This CDR3 is CASSRYLAPYEQYF. CDR3 bases: TGTGCCAGCAGCCGATACTTAGCTCCCTACGAGCAGTACTTC.

The rearrangement links TRBV5-8 to TRBJ1-5; TRBD1 agrees at 10 bases. J gave up 0 bases and V 2 bases, and 11 bases lay outside the gene matches. The CDR3 is 19 residues long. Germline V gene sequence: CDR1 SGHTS, CDR2 YDEGEE. This chain's CDR3 is CASSFPGQGIPYSNQPQHF. The CDR3 bases are TGTGCCAGCAGCTTCCCGGGACAGGGGATCCCATATAGCAATCAGCCCCAGCATTTT.

The chain recombines TRBV2 with TRBJ2-2; perhaps TRBD2 as D (5 bases). The ends were cut back, 7 bases at V and 6 bases at J, with 15 bases in the middle. Germline values: CDR1 SNHLY, CDR2 FYNNEI. The CDR3 has 14 amino acids. The CDR3 nucleotides read TGTGCCAGCAAGGAAGGGAGTACGGCCGGGGAGCTGTTTTTT. This translates into CASKEGSTAGELFF.